One and the same sample provided the 8 T cell receptor beta chains below, sequenced in a study of chronic HIV infection and antiretroviral therapy. In TCRdb, the 5' RACE reads were re-called with MiXCR into one record per CDR3 protein. This repertoire shows 30,000 to 45,000 distinct CDR3 sequences, roughly 8% found once; its top ten account for 2.9%. Sequencing used peripheral blood. The receptors here all came from an adult who had HIV and had not received antiretroviral therapy, or was an uninfected healthy control (not recorded which).

The V gene is TRBV29-1, the J gene TRBJ1-4; D call uncertain. Per the germline V gene, CDR1 is SQVTM and CDR2 is ANQGSEA. V shed 7 bases and J shed 4 bases, with 10 bases lying between them. This CDR3 has 12 amino acids. DNA for the CDR3: TGCAGCGCTATGAGTTTTAATGAAAAACTGTTTTTT. It codes for CSAMSFNEKLFF.

This clonotype appeared a single time. This sequence joins TRBV28 and TRBJ1-6; TRBD1 matches at 9 bases. The CDR3 runs to 15 residues. Germline assignment: CDR1 MDHEN and CDR2 SYDVKM. V shed 5 bases and J 7 bases; nucleotides not matched to a gene: 6. The CDR3 protein is CASSAGTGQNSPLHF. The CDR3 nucleotides are TGTGCCAGCAGTGCAGGGACAGGGCAAAATTCACCCCTCCACTTT. Filled out from reference TRBV28 and TRBJ1-6, the complete variable domain reads DVKVTQSSRYLVKRTGEKVFLECVQDMDHENMFWYRQDPGLGLRLIYFSYDVKMKEKGDIPEGYSVSREKKERFSLILESASTNQTSMYLCASSAGTGQNSPLHFGNGTRLTVT.

Many counts were recorded for this clonotype. This chain uses TRBV20-1 with TRBJ2-5, with 7 positions matching TRBD2. This CDR3 is built from 14 residues. Germline CDR1 and CDR2: DFQATT and SNEGSKA (reference sequence). V lost 7 bases and J lost 2; bases outside the gene matches: 10. The CDR3 bases are TGCAGTGGGGACGCGGGAGCGAGGCAAGAGACCCAGTACTTC. Amino acids: CSGDAGARQETQYF.

V and J are TRBV11-2 and TRBJ2-1, with a tentative D call TRBD2 (6 bases). Trimming left V 2 bases short and J 9 bases short, with 8 bases between. This CDR3 spans 12 amino acids. Germline-derived CDR1 and CDR2 are SGHAT and FQNNGV. CDR3 amino acids: CASSLMTSEQFF. CDR3 sequence (DNA): TGTGCCAGCAGCTTAATGACTAGTGAGCAGTTCTTC.

V is TRBV25-1 and J is TRBJ2-5; 7 nucleotides align to TRBD1. Germline trimming cut 2 bases from V and 0 bases from J; bases unmatched to any gene: 12. The CDR3 is made up of 18 amino acids. From germline, CDR1 is MGHDK and CDR2 SYGVNS. The CDR3 is CASSEEGARGPDQETQYF. DNA of the CDR3: TGTGCCAGCAGTGAAGAGGGGGCCAGGGGCCCGGACCAAGAGACCCAGTACTTC.

The chain combines TRBV28 with TRBJ2-3, with a tentative D call TRBD2 (6 bases). Germline CDR1 MDHEN, CDR2 SYDVKM. V was shortened by 1 base and J by 6 bases, with 14 bases between the two germline ends. The CDR3 spans 15 residues. DNA for the CDR3: TGTGCCAGCAGTTTATCCGCGCCCCGGGGGGATACGCAGTATTTT. Its translation is CASSLSAPRGDTQYF.

The chain uses TRBV20-1 and TRBJ2-3; possibly TRBD2 for D (6 bases). The V end lost 0 bases, the J end lost 0 bases, and 13 bases lay between the germline ends. The CDR3 sequence is 16 residues long. Germline CDR1 and CDR2: DFQATT and SNEGSKA (reference sequence). CDR3 DNA sequence: TGCAGTGCTAGAGACTTAGGGCGGGGAAGCACAGATACGCAGTATTTT. Residues: CSARDLGRGSTDTQYF.

Only a few counts were recorded for this clonotype. The V and J genes are TRBV6-1 and TRBJ2-1; 9 bases map to TRBD2. The CDR3 is made up of 16 amino acids. Per the germline V gene, CDR1 is MNHNS and CDR2 is SASEGT. Trimming at V came to 3 bases and at J to 0 bases, leaving 3 bases not matched to a gene. CDR3 coding DNA: TGTGCCAGCAGTGAGCTTAGCGGGAGCTCCTACAATGAGCAGTTCTTC. Amino acids: CASSELSGSSYNEQFF.